These T cell receptor beta chains were read from a single sample in a study of PD-1 blockade in classical Hodgkin lymphoma. Assay used: immunoSEQ multiplex PCR; TCRdb lists only in-frame clones, some missing. The sample shows some 93,000 clones, around 80% of them seen only once. Sequencing used peripheral blood mononuclear cells (PBMCs), obtained before the fourth cycle of nivolumab. The receptor source for this set is a human donor with classical Hodgkin lymphoma. CDR3s include the opening cysteine and the closing phenylalanine or tryptophan. The D gene is left open where the match is weak. Rows may omit the clone size; those that give it use once, few, many or a size class.

CDR3 protein: CASSNRVSTEAFF
CDR3 DNA: TGTGCCAGCAGTAACAGGGTTTCCACTGAAGCTTTCTTT
J gene: TRBJ1-1
D gene: NA
V gene: TRBV2
clone size: NA

CDR3 protein: CASSQRRGTDTQYF
CDR3 DNA: TGCGCCAGCAGTCAAAGGCGGGGTACAGATACGCAGTATTTT
J gene: TRBJ2-3
D gene: NA
V gene: TRBV5-1
clone size: NA

CDR3 protein: CASSLDRDEQYF
CDR3 DNA: TGCGCCAGCAGCTTGGACAGGGATGAGCAGTACTTC
J gene: TRBJ2-7
D gene: TRBD1
V gene: TRBV4-3
clone size: many

CDR3 protein: CASRRYGYTF
CDR3 DNA: TGTGCCAGCAGGCGGTATGGCTACACCTTC
J gene: TRBJ1-2
D gene: NA
V gene: TRBV2
clone size: NA

CDR3 protein: CASSIYGQGRWENTEAFF
CDR3 DNA: TGTGCCAGTAGTATATACGGACAGGGGCGGTGGGAAAACACTGAAGCTTTCTTT
J gene: TRBJ1-1
D gene: TRBD1
V gene: TRBV19
clone size: NA

CDR3 protein: CASSILAATREKLFF
CDR3 DNA: TGTGCCAGTAGTATCCTTGCAGCCACGCGAGAAAAACTGTTTTTT
J gene: TRBJ1-4
D gene: NA
V gene: TRBV19
clone size: NA

CDR3 protein: CASSLVGRWDEQFF
CDR3 DNA: TGTGCCAGCAGCTTAGTAGGTCGCTGGGATGAGCAGTTCTTC
J gene: TRBJ2-1
D gene: NA
V gene: TRBV7-2
clone size: few

CDR3 protein: CASSIKVPGSDYGYTF
CDR3 DNA: TGTGCCAGTAGTATAAAGGTTCCCGGCTCGGACTATGGCTACACCTTC
J gene: TRBJ1-2
D gene: NA
V gene: TRBV19
clone size: once

CDR3 protein: CASSYSGQPQHF
CDR3 DNA: TGTGCCAGCAGTTACTCGGGACAGCCCCAGCATTTT
J gene: TRBJ1-5
D gene: NA
V gene: TRBV6-6
clone size: once

CDR3 protein: CASTGQGSAGTEAFF
CDR3 DNA: TGTGCCAGTACCGGTCAGGGGTCCGCGGGCACTGAAGCTTTCTTT
J gene: TRBJ1-1
D gene: NA
V gene: TRBV19
clone size: NA

CDR3 protein: CASSFEWRNYEQYF
CDR3 DNA: TGTGCCAGCAGTTTCGAGTGGAGAAACTACGAGCAGTACTTC
J gene: TRBJ2-7
D gene: NA
V gene: TRBV28
clone size: NA

CDR3 protein: CASSLEGTGGGLGQPQHF
CDR3 DNA: TGTGCCAGCAGCTTAGAGGGGACAGGGGGCGGCCTAGGCCAGCCCCAGCATTTT
J gene: TRBJ1-5
D gene: TRBD1
V gene: TRBV7-2
clone size: NA

CDR3 protein: CASSLLAGTTDTQYF
CDR3 DNA: TGTGCCAGCAGCTTACTAGCGGGGACCACAGATACGCAGTATTTT
J gene: TRBJ2-3
D gene: TRBD2
V gene: TRBV5-4
clone size: NA

CDR3 protein: CASRSGGAHEQYF
CDR3 DNA: TGTGCCAGCAGAAGCGGGGGGGCCCACGAGCAGTACTTC
J gene: TRBJ2-7
D gene: TRBD2
V gene: TRBV6-1
clone size: NA

CDR3 protein: CASSPAGGGYEQYF
CDR3 DNA: TGTGCCAGCAGCCCCGCGGGAGGGGGCTACGAGCAGTACTTC
J gene: TRBJ2-7
D gene: TRBD2
V gene: TRBV5-4
clone size: few

CDR3 protein: CASSLGGPDRRGGYTF
CDR3 DNA: TGTGCCAGCAGCTTAGGGGGACCGGACAGGCGGGGCGGCTACACCTTC
J gene: TRBJ1-2
D gene: TRBD1
V gene: TRBV7-9
clone size: NA

CDR3 protein: CASSVGDAYNEQFF
CDR3 DNA: TGTGCCAGCAGCGTAGGGGACGCGTACAATGAGCAGTTCTTC
J gene: TRBJ2-1
D gene: NA
V gene: TRBV9
clone size: NA

CDR3 protein: CASSVDIGSGQGETQYF
CDR3 DNA: TGTGCCAGCAGCGTAGATATCGGGTCAGGGCAGGGAGAGACCCAGTACTTC
J gene: TRBJ2-5
D gene: NA
V gene: TRBV9
clone size: NA

CDR3 protein: CASTKGGAGELFF
CDR3 DNA: TGTGCCAGCACCAAAGGGGGGGCCGGGGAGCTGTTTTTT
J gene: TRBJ2-2
D gene: NA
V gene: TRBV21-1
clone size: NA

CDR3 protein: CAISDQRTGPYEQYF
CDR3 DNA: TGTGCCATCAGTGATCAGAGAACAGGCCCCTACGAGCAGTACTTC
J gene: TRBJ2-7
D gene: NA
V gene: TRBV10-3
clone size: few

CDR3 protein: CASPLGPTSSYAYEQYF
CDR3 DNA: TGTGCCAGCCCCTTAGGCCCTACTAGCTCCTATGCCTACGAGCAGTACTTC
J gene: TRBJ2-7
D gene: NA
V gene: TRBV27
clone size: once

CDR3 protein: CASSYTGDRETQYF
CDR3 DNA: TGTGCCAGCAGTTATACAGGGGATCGAGAGACCCAGTACTTC
J gene: TRBJ2-5
D gene: TRBD1
V gene: TRBV6-5
clone size: NA

CDR3 protein: CASSPRTGNTEAFF
CDR3 DNA: TGTGCCAGTAGTCCCCGGACAGGGAACACTGAAGCTTTCTTT
J gene: TRBJ1-1
D gene: TRBD1
V gene: TRBV19
clone size: NA

CDR3 protein: CASSPGTGRYEQYF
CDR3 DNA: TGTGCCAGCAGCCCCGGGACAGGGAGGTACGAGCAGTACTTC
J gene: TRBJ2-7
D gene: TRBD1
V gene: TRBV5-6
clone size: NA

CDR3 protein: CASSLNSDSGNTIYF
CDR3 DNA: TGCGCCAGCAGCTTGAACTCGGACTCTGGAAACACCATATATTTT
J gene: TRBJ1-3
D gene: NA
V gene: TRBV5-1
clone size: many

CDR3 protein: CAISESGGLQETQYF
CDR3 DNA: TGTGCCATCAGTGAGTCCGGGGGTCTCCAAGAGACCCAGTACTTC
J gene: TRBJ2-5
D gene: NA
V gene: TRBV10-3
clone size: NA

CDR3 protein: CATSRDLNRGSYNEQFF
CDR3 DNA: TGTGCCACCAGCAGAGATCTTAATAGGGGCTCCTACAATGAGCAGTTCTTC
J gene: TRBJ2-1
D gene: NA
V gene: TRBV15
clone size: NA

CDR3 protein: CASSWEGPPGELFF
CDR3 DNA: TGTGCCAGCAGTTGGGAGGGTCCCCCCGGGGAGCTGTTTTTT
J gene: TRBJ2-2
D gene: TRBD2
V gene: TRBV27
clone size: once

CDR3 protein: CASSLLTGSNSPLHF
CDR3 DNA: TGTGCCAGCAGCTTGTTGACAGGCTCCAATTCACCCCTCCACTTT
J gene: TRBJ1-6
D gene: NA
V gene: TRBV5-6
clone size: NA

CDR3 protein: CASSMGRTYNQPQHF
CDR3 DNA: TGTGCCAGTAGTATGGGGAGGACGTACAATCAGCCCCAGCATTTT
J gene: TRBJ1-5
D gene: NA
V gene: TRBV19
clone size: few

CDR3 protein: CASSFMSDYHSLNIQYF
CDR3 DNA: TGTGCCAGCAGCTTCATGAGTGACTACCACAGCCTAAACATTCAGTACTTC
J gene: TRBJ2-4
D gene: NA
V gene: TRBV7-2
clone size: NA

CDR3 protein: CASSPTAGADTQYF
CDR3 DNA: TGTGCCAGCAGCCCGACAGCCGGGGCAGATACGCAGTATTTT
J gene: TRBJ2-3
D gene: NA
V gene: TRBV7-3
clone size: NA

CDR3 protein: CASSSSYEQYF
CDR3 DNA: TGTGCCAGCAGCTCCTCCTACGAGCAGTACTTC
J gene: TRBJ2-7
D gene: NA
V gene: TRBV13
clone size: many

CDR3 protein: CSVEAGVGGNYGYTF
CDR3 DNA: TGCAGCGTTGAAGCTGGTGTCGGAGGGAACTATGGCTACACCTTC
J gene: TRBJ1-2
D gene: NA
V gene: TRBV29-1
clone size: NA

CDR3 protein: CAWTPQTGSNQPQHF
CDR3 DNA: TGTGCCTGGACGCCTCAAACAGGGAGCAATCAGCCCCAGCATTTT
J gene: TRBJ1-5
D gene: NA
V gene: TRBV30
clone size: few

CDR3 protein: CASSLFPWTSGGEQETQYF
CDR3 DNA: TGCGCCAGCAGCCTATTCCCGTGGACTAGCGGGGGGGAACAAGAGACCCAGTACTTC
J gene: TRBJ2-5
D gene: TRBD2
V gene: TRBV4-1
clone size: NA

CDR3 protein: CAIPLAGGSYEQYF
CDR3 DNA: TGTGCCATTCCTCTTGCGGGGGGATCCTACGAGCAGTACTTC
J gene: TRBJ2-7
D gene: TRBD2
V gene: TRBV2
clone size: NA

CDR3 protein: CASSLNVDRSYGYTF
CDR3 DNA: TGCGCCAGCAGCTTGAATGTGGACAGAAGCTATGGCTACACCTTC
J gene: TRBJ1-2
D gene: NA
V gene: TRBV5-1
clone size: NA

CDR3 protein: CARTEDRNTEAFF
CDR3 DNA: TGTGCCCGGACAGAAGACCGGAACACTGAAGCTTTCTTT
J gene: TRBJ1-1
D gene: NA
V gene: TRBV30
clone size: NA